The 19 T cell receptor beta chains below all came from one sample that was sequenced in a study of control samples from healthy donors and cancer patients. Generated by immunoSEQ multiplex PCR, the TCRdb table keeps only in-frame clones and is missing some. The data hold 150,000 to 200,000 clones, with 85% to 90% observed a single time. The sequenced sample was blood. The receptors shown here come from a man younger than 30 in good health.

The genes are TRBV18 and TRBJ2-5, with 9 bases that match TRBD1. CDR3 length equals 15 residues. Germline lookup yields CDR1 KGHSH and CDR2 LQKENI. V was pared by 5 bases and J by 5 bases, with 9 bases of the junction left unmatched. The CDR3 bases are TGTGCCAGCTCAACCGGGACAGGGAACCGGGAGACCCAGTACTTC. Protein: CASSTGTGNRETQYF. Based on the CDR3 plus reference TRBV18 and TRBJ2-5, the full variable domain is NAGVMQNPRHLVRRRGQEARLRCSPMKGHSHVYWYRQLPEEGLKFMVYLQKENIIDESGMPKERFSAEFPKEGPSILRIQQVVRGDSAAYFCASSTGTGNRETQYFGPGTRLLVL.

J is TRBJ1-1 and V is TRBV5-1; D is unresolved. Germline V gene lookup returns CDR1 SGHRS and CDR2 YFSETQ. CDR3 length: 14 amino acids. The ends were cut back, 4 bases at V and 1 base at J, with 11 bases in the middle. The DNA of the CDR3 is TGCGCCAGCAGCCCGGCCGGGTCGAACACTGAAGCTTTCTTT. Its protein product is CASSPAGSNTEAFF.

The genes are TRBV30 and TRBJ2-7; no clear D gene. The V end lost 1 base, the J end lost 1 base, and 11 bases lay between the germline ends. This CDR3 is built from 14 residues. Per germline, CDR1 GTSNPN and CDR2 SVGIG (reference sequence). The CDR3 loop reads CAWSAGEWSYEQYF. The CDR3 DNA sequence: TGTGCCTGGAGTGCTGGCGAGTGGTCCTACGAGCAGTACTTC.

V is TRBV7-3 and J is TRBJ1-1; D is possibly TRBD1 (5 bases). The CDR3 spans 15 residues. Germline V gives CDR1 SGHTA, CDR2 FQGTGA. V gave up 6 bases and J gave up 0 bases, with 14 bases separating them. The DNA of the CDR3 is TGTGCCAGCAGTCCGGGACGGCTTATGAACACTGAAGCTTTCTTT. It specifies CASSPGRLMNTEAFF.

The V gene is TRBV7-9, the J gene TRBJ2-7; weak D call: TRBD1 (5 bases). The germline V gene encodes CDR1 SEHNR and CDR2 FQNEAQ (reference sequence). Trimming shortened V by 0 bases and J by 6 bases, and 12 bases separated the two germline ends. There are 14 residues in the CDR3. CDR3 in DNA: TGTGCCAGCAGCTTAGCGCTGGGGCCCCCCGAGCAGTACTTC. This encodes CASSLALGPPEQYF.

The V gene is TRBV21-1, the J gene TRBJ1-1; the D call TRBD1 from the table was never checked on the DNA. TRBV21-1 is a known pseudogene. The CDR3 length is 16 residues. This chain's CDR3 is CASSPNSSTVNTEAFF. Written as DNA, the CDR3 is TGTGCCAGCAGCCCAAACAGTTCGACAGTGAACACTGAAGCTTTCTTT.

This clone has more than one count but fewer than ten. Here the CDR3 DNA reads TGTGCCAGCAGCTTAGAGGGGGCCACAAACTATGGCTACACCTTC. Its protein is CASSLEGATNYGYTF. J is TRBJ1-2 and V is TRBV7-2, with 7 nucleotides matching TRBD1. There are 15 residues in the CDR3. V trimming: 1 base; J trimming: 2 bases; junction bases outside the gene matches: 4. CDR1 and CDR2 (germline): SGHTA, FQGNSA.

The chain employs TRBV7-3 and TRBJ2-7, with TRBD2 matching over 7 bases. The CDR3 sequence is 12 residues long. From germline, CDR1 is SGHTA and CDR2 FQGTGA. J gave up 7 bases and V 5 bases, and 5 bases lay outside the gene matches. DNA for the CDR3: TGTGCCAGCAGCATACCCGGGGGGGAGCAGTACTTC. This encodes CASSIPGGEQYF.

The J gene is TRBJ2-3, the V gene TRBV30, with D maybe TRBD2 (6 bases). Trimming pared 0 bases from V and 1 base from J, leaving 11 bases between. The CDR3 is 15 residues long. Germline V gene sequence: CDR1 GTSNPN, CDR2 SVGIG (reference sequence). The CDR3 spells CAWSVGRGGTDTQYF. The DNA for the CDR3 is TGTGCCTGGAGTGTGGGGCGGGGTGGCACAGATACGCAGTATTTT.

The chain combines TRBV30 with TRBJ1-1; D is perhaps TRBD1 (5 bases). The CDR3 contains 11 residues. Germline V gene data show CDR1 as GTSNPN and CDR2 as SVGIG (reference sequence). The V end was cut by 3 bases, the J end by 7 bases, with 9 bases between. In DNA form, the CDR3 reads TGTGCCTGGAGCTGGGGGAGTGAAGCTTTCTTT. Translating gives CAWSWGSEAFF.

The chain uses TRBV7-9 and TRBJ2-5; 7 bases align to TRBD2. Germline V gives CDR1 SEHNR, CDR2 FQNEAQ (reference sequence). The length of the CDR3 is 14 residues. Losses at the gene ends were 6 bases for V and 6 bases for J; bases not matched to a gene: 10. In DNA form, the CDR3 reads TGTGCCAGCAGTCGGAGACTAGCTGTGCAGACCCAGTACTTC. Amino acids: CASSRRLAVQTQYF.

This CDR3 reads CASSPHGVLNEKLFF. CDR3 nucleotides: TGTGCCAGCAGCCCACACGGGGTACTTAATGAAAAACTGTTTTTT. The V gene is TRBV7-2, the J gene TRBJ1-4; D uncertain. The CDR3 is 15 residues long. The germline V and J ends were trimmed by 5 bases and 4 bases, with 14 bases remaining between them. Germline V gene lookup returns CDR1 SGHTA and CDR2 FQGNSA.

This clone was detected once. The chain couples TRBV4-1 to TRBJ2-5; unclear D gene. Germline V gene sequence: CDR1 MGHRA, CDR2 YSYEKL. The CDR3 covers 16 residues. Between the trimmed V and J ends, which lost 0 bases and 1 base, there was a span of 12 bases. CDR3 coding DNA: TGCGCCAGCAGCCAAGACCCCCAGGCCGGCCAAGAGACCCAGTACTTC. Its protein is CASSQDPQAGQETQYF.

The chain recombines TRBV10-3 with TRBJ2-3; 9 bases line up with TRBD2. Trimming cost V 6 bases and J 0 bases; bases outside gene matches: 4. The V gene's germline CDR1 is ENHRY and CDR2 SYGVKD. The CDR3 contains 15 residues. The CDR3 loop reads CAIRSGGPSTDTQYF. CDR3 bases: TGTGCCATCAGAAGCGGGGGGCCGAGCACAGATACGCAGTATTTT.

This clone has only one observation. The CDR3 loop is CASSVDNSGRNTEAFF. CDR3 bases: TGTGCCAGCAGCGTAGACAACAGCGGAAGGAACACTGAAGCTTTCTTT. This chain connects TRBV9 to TRBJ1-1, with D hard to call. V was shortened by 0 bases and J by 1 base, with 13 bases between the two germline ends. Germline CDR1 reads SGDLS; CDR2 reads YYNGEE. The CDR3 is 16 amino acids.

The genes are TRBV28 and TRBJ1-1, with TRBD1 as a possible D gene (5 bases). Trimming took off 6 bases at V and 4 bases at J, with 15 bases between the two ends. The CDR3 sequence is 14 residues long. Germline assignment: CDR1 MDHEN and CDR2 SYDVKM. The CDR3 region has the DNA TGTGCCAGCAGATCAGGGCACCCTAGCACTGAAGCTTTCTTT. Amino acids: CASRSGHPSTEAFF.

The chain uses TRBV28 and TRBJ1-3; tentative D call: TRBD1 (5 bases). The ends were cut back, 6 bases at V and 4 bases at J, with 13 bases in the middle. Germline CDR1 and CDR2: MDHEN and SYDVKM. This CDR3 contains 14 residues. For the CDR3, the DNA is TGTGCCAGCAGACTACCCGGGGGAGGAAACACCATATATTTT. Translated, it gives CASRLPGGGNTIYF. Full variable domain (remainder filled in from reference TRBV28 and TRBJ1-3): DVKVTQSSRYLVKRTGEKVFLECVQDMDHENMFWYRQDPGLGLRLIYFSYDVKMKEKGDIPEGYSVSREKKERFSLILESASTNQTSMYLCASRLPGGGNTIYFGEGSWLTVV.

This clone was counted once. The chain has TRBV7-9 and TRBJ2-2; no clear D gene. Germline CDR1 is SEHNR and CDR2 is FQNEAQ (reference sequence). V lost 5 bases and J 6 bases, leaving 7 bases between the germline ends. The CDR3 covers 12 residues. CDR3 nucleotide sequence: TGTGCCAGCAGCCCCAACCCCGGGGAGCTGTTTTTT. Its protein product is CASSPNPGELFF.

This chain joins TRBV28 and TRBJ2-1, with 8 bases that match TRBD2. The CDR3 spans 18 residues. The germline gives CDR1 MDHEN, CDR2 SYDVKM. V gave up 10 bases and J gave up 0 bases; unmatched junction bases: 17. DNA for the CDR3: TGTGCCACCTCCGGGGCCAGCGGGGGCGGGGGCTCCTACAATGAGCAGTTCTTC. This sequence encodes CATSGASGGGGSYNEQFF.